This T cell receptor (beta chain) was obtained from a study of T-cell reconstitution after alpha-beta-depleted transplantation in children. General observations from the study: Alpha-beta T cells present about two months after transplant were reported to originate from several hundred expanded graft clones. Day-60 TCRbeta diversity that was high in some patients was derived from surviving recipient T cells and thymic progenitors.

Preparing the TCRbeta library involved the use of unique molecular identifiers. TCRdb passed the PCR reads through MiXCR, listing each CDR3 protein once. The table shows about 78,000 distinct CDR3 sequences, with 13% to 15% occurring only once. This clonotype was recorded a few times. The antigen is unknown. Sequenced material: PBMCs, mostly from graft donor cells, taken 180 days after TCRalphabeta/CD19-depleted stem cell transplant. This clonotype originated in a male patient aged 2-9 years who had a stem cell transplant for acute lymphoblastic leukemia, so the T cells may come from the graft donor.

The CDR3 DNA is TGCGCCAGCAGCCAAGAGTCACTAGCGGGCGGAAACATTCAGTACTTC. Amino acids: CASSQESLAGGNIQYF. The genes are TRBV4-3 and TRBJ2-4; 9 bases fit TRBD2. Germline lookup yields CDR1 LGHNA and CDR2 YSLEER. There are 16 residues in the CDR3. The junction had 6 bases not matched to a gene; V was cut back by 0 bases and J by 6 bases.